The 10 T cell receptor beta chains given below trace back to one sample, sequenced in a study of T cell responses to AZD1222 COVID-19 vaccine. This table comes from immunoSEQ multiplex PCR, and its TCRdb copy is limited to in-frame clones, with some not included. This sample has some 99,000 clones, with about four fifths found just once. The material was peripheral blood, obtained 28 days after the second AZD1222 dose. These receptors all come from an adult who received the AZD1222 COVID-19 vaccine.

The chain has TRBV15 and TRBJ2-2, with 11 positions matching TRBD2. V gave up 9 bases and J gave up 5 bases; unmatched junction bases: 5. The CDR3 extends over 14 amino acids. Per the germline V gene, CDR1 is LNHNV and CDR2 is YYDKDF (reference sequence). The CDR3 bases are TGTGCCACTCGGACTAGCGGGTGGACCGGGGAGCTGTTTTTT. Translating it yields CATRTSGWTGELFF.

This rearrangement joins TRBV10-3 to TRBJ1-5, with D possibly being TRBD1 (5 bases). There are 11 residues in the CDR3. CDR1 ENHRY and CDR2 SYGVKD come from the germline V gene. The ends were cut back, 8 bases at V and 6 bases at J, with 8 bases in the middle. The CDR3 nucleotides read TGTGCCATCGGTAGGGGTCAGCCCCAGCATTTT. This gives the protein CAIGRGQPQHF.

The J gene is TRBJ2-5, the V gene TRBV7-9; unclear D gene. The CDR3 contains 12 residues. The V gene's germline CDR1 is SEHNR and CDR2 FQNEAQ (reference sequence). Trimming took 1 base from V and 5 from J, leaving 5 bases between them. The CDR3 is CASSLVPETQYF. The CDR3 region has the DNA TGTGCCAGCAGCTTAGTTCCGGAGACCCAGTACTTC.

The chain joins TRBV5-4 to TRBJ1-1; D is possibly TRBD1 (5 bases). V lost 3 bases and J lost 1, with 13 bases in between. The CDR3 runs to 15 residues. CDR1 and CDR2 (germline): SGHNT, YYREEE (reference sequence). In DNA form, the CDR3 reads TGTGCCAGCAGCTGGGGCGGCGGCGGGAACACTGAAGCTTTCTTT. Translating gives CASSWGGGGNTEAFF.

The CDR3 DNA follows: TGTGCCAGCAGCTGGGACAGCGACAATGAGCAGTTCTTC. Amino acids: CASSWDSDNEQFF. V gene TRBV7-9 combines with J gene TRBJ2-1; TRBD1 matches 7 bases. The J segment lost 5 bases and the V segment lost 4 bases, leaving 2 bases of the junction unmatched. This CDR3 has 13 residues. Germline assignment: CDR1 SEHNR and CDR2 FQNEAQ (reference sequence).

The chain carries TRBV11-3 and TRBJ1-1; D is uncertain. Germline V gene lookup returns CDR1 SGHNT and CDR2 YENEEA. V lost 8 bases and J 6 bases, leaving 10 bases between the germline ends. The CDR3 has 11 amino acids. The CDR3 coding sequence is TGTGCCAGCGCTAGCCAGGCTGAAGCTTTCTTT. Its protein product is CASASQAEAFF.

As for this clone: The sample contains more than one DNA sequence encoding this CDR3. V usage is TRBV14 and J usage is TRBJ1-2; 10 bases align to TRBD1. Trimming at V came to 3 bases and at J to 5 bases, leaving 0 bases not matched to a gene. The CDR3 runs 13 residues. Germline V gives CDR1 SGHDN, CDR2 FVKESK. DNA for the CDR3: TGTGCCAGCAGCCAGGGACAGGGGTATGGCTACACCTTC. It specifies CASSQGQGYGYTF.

This clone showed up just a few times. V gene TRBV13 combines with J gene TRBJ2-1; D not certain. Trimming removed 4 bases from V and 4 bases from J, with 8 bases in between. Germline V gene data show CDR1 as PRHDT and CDR2 as FYEKMQ (reference sequence). CDR3 length equals 13 residues. CDR3 protein: CASSYDGYNEQFF. In nucleotides, the CDR3 is TGTGCCAGCAGCTACGACGGGTACAATGAGCAGTTCTTC. Full variable domain (missing parts from reference TRBV13 and TRBJ2-1): AAGVIQSPRHLIKEKRETATLKCYPIPRHDTVYWYQQGPGQDPQFLISFYEKMQSDKGSIPDRFSAQQFSDYHSELNMSSLELGDSALYFCASSYDGYNEQFFGPGTRLTVL.

This chain uses TRBV28 with TRBJ1-3; 8 bases map to TRBD1. J was trimmed by 4 bases and V by 7 bases; bases with no gene match: 15. There are 17 residues in the CDR3. Germline-derived CDR1 and CDR2 are MDHEN and SYDVKM. CDR3 DNA: TGTGCCAGCACCTCGGGGCAGGGGGCCTTCTCCGGAAACACCATATATTTT. Encoded protein: CASTSGQGAFSGNTIYF.

The chain combines TRBV6-5 with TRBJ1-4; D ambiguous. This CDR3 region has 15 residues. V lost 0 bases, J lost 3 bases, and 8 bases lay in between. In germline, CDR1 is MNHEY, CDR2 SVGAGI. The chain's CDR3 is CASSYSTAANEKLFF. CDR3 nucleotide sequence: TGTGCCAGCAGTTACTCGACCGCCGCTAATGAAAAACTGTTTTTT.